A selection of T cell receptor beta chains follows, all from one sample in a study of early T cells in non-severe SARS-CoV-2 infection. Using its own MiXCR run on the 5' RACE reads, TCRdb lists one record per CDR3 protein. There are about 100,000 distinct CDR3 sequences in the sample; 9.5% to 13% occur only once, and roughly 2.9% lies in the top ten. Specimen: whole blood. The source of these receptors is an adult who was a healthcare worker with PCR-confirmed SARS-CoV-2 infection or an uninfected control (not recorded which). The CDR3 runs from the conserved cysteine through the conserved F or W. A D gene is named only where the DNA matches it firmly. The size entry is marked missing in some rows and otherwise reads once, few, many or a size class.

v_call: TRBV4-1; d_call: .; j_call: TRBJ2-7; clone_size: .; cdr3_aa: CASSTGTGLQPHF; cdr3_nt: TGCGCCAGCAGCACTGGGACGGGACTGCAGCCGCACTTC
v_call: TRBV20-1; d_call: .; j_call: TRBJ1-1; clone_size: few; cdr3_aa: CSARDVRAGTEAFF; cdr3_nt: TGCAGTGCTAGAGATGTCAGGGCAGGCACTGAAGCTTTCTTT
v_call: TRBV12-3/TRBV12-4; d_call: .; j_call: TRBJ1-5; clone_size: .; cdr3_aa: CASSGQINQPQHF; cdr3_nt: TGTGCCAGCAGCGGACAGATCAATCAGCCCCAGCATTTT
v_call: TRBV25-1; d_call: TRBD1; j_call: TRBJ2-5; clone_size: few; cdr3_aa: CASSSRDREKETQYF; cdr3_nt: TGTGCCAGCTCTTCCCGAGACAGGGAGAAAGAGACCCAGTACTTC
v_call: TRBV10-3; d_call: .; j_call: TRBJ1-6; clone_size: many; cdr3_aa: CAISESKGTSYNSPLHF; cdr3_nt: TGTGCCATCAGTGAGTCGAAGGGAACCTCCTATAATTCACCCCTCCACTTT
v_call: TRBV7-3; d_call: TRBD1; j_call: TRBJ2-7; clone_size: few; cdr3_aa: CASSPTGGRFEQYF; cdr3_nt: TGTGCCAGCAGCCCCACAGGGGGGAGGTTCGAGCAGTACTTC
v_call: TRBV20-1; d_call: .; j_call: TRBJ2-7; clone_size: .; cdr3_aa: CSARQVVAYEQYF; cdr3_nt: TGCAGTGCTAGACAGGTTGTCGCCTACGAGCAGTACTTC
v_call: TRBV6-6; d_call: TRBD2; j_call: TRBJ2-5; clone_size: .; cdr3_aa: CASSYGLAGEETQYF; cdr3_nt: TGTGCCAGCAGTTACGGACTAGCGGGGGAAGAGACCCAGTACTTC
v_call: TRBV21-1; d_call: .; j_call: TRBJ2-3; clone_size: .; cdr3_aa: CASSRGQGTDTQYF; cdr3_nt: TGTGCCAGCAGCCGCGGACAGGGTACAGATACGCAGTATTTT
v_call: TRBV27; d_call: .; j_call: TRBJ1-3; clone_size: .; cdr3_aa: CASSPGLAGNTIYF; cdr3_nt: TGTGCCAGCAGTCCAGGGCTTGCTGGAAACACCATATATTTT
v_call: TRBV11-2; d_call: TRBD1; j_call: TRBJ2-4; clone_size: few; cdr3_aa: CASSPVRDRGMHF; cdr3_nt: TGTGCCAGCAGCCCCGTCCGGGACAGGGGAATGCACTTC
v_call: TRBV2; d_call: .; j_call: TRBJ2-1; clone_size: few; cdr3_aa: CASNSLTGSNNEQFF; cdr3_nt: TGTGCCAGCAATAGTTTAACAGGGTCGAACAATGAGCAGTTCTTC
v_call: TRBV14; d_call: .; j_call: TRBJ1-1; clone_size: .; cdr3_aa: CASSRPPTNTEAFF; cdr3_nt: TGTGCCAGCAGCCGCCCGCCTACGAACACTGAAGCTTTCTTT
v_call: TRBV20-1; d_call: TRBD2; j_call: TRBJ2-5; clone_size: many; cdr3_aa: CSAKREDQETQYF; cdr3_nt: TGCAGTGCCAAGCGGGAGGACCAAGAGACCCAGTACTTC
v_call: TRBV3-1; d_call: .; j_call: TRBJ1-3; clone_size: .; cdr3_aa: CASSQETLRGRGNTIYF; cdr3_nt: TGTGCCAGCAGCCAAGAGACGCTGCGGGGTCGCGGAAACACCATATATTTT
v_call: TRBV18; d_call: TRBD1; j_call: TRBJ2-7; clone_size: many; cdr3_aa: CASSATGWGVEQYF; cdr3_nt: TGTGCCAGCTCAGCGACAGGGTGGGGAGTCGAGCAGTACTTC
v_call: TRBV3-1; d_call: .; j_call: TRBJ1-6; clone_size: few; cdr3_aa: CASSRTEGNSPLHF; cdr3_nt: TGTGCCAGCAGCCGTACCGAGGGGAATTCACCCCTCCACTTT
v_call: TRBV12-3/TRBV12-4; d_call: TRBD2; j_call: TRBJ2-3; clone_size: many; cdr3_aa: CASGKGLAGVDTQYF; cdr3_nt: TGTGCCAGCGGGAAGGGACTAGCGGGAGTGGATACGCAGTATTTT
v_call: TRBV7-8; d_call: .; j_call: TRBJ1-4; clone_size: .; cdr3_aa: CASSLGLRGPNEKLFF; cdr3_nt: TGTGCCAGCAGCTTAGGGTTGCGGGGGCCTAATGAAAAACTGTTTTTT
v_call: TRBV7-2; d_call: TRBD1; j_call: TRBJ1-2; clone_size: many; cdr3_aa: CASSPIRQGRILLYYGYTF; cdr3_nt: TGTGCCAGCAGCCCCATCCGACAGGGTCGAATACTCCTATACTATGGCTACACCTTC
v_call: TRBV7-6; d_call: .; j_call: TRBJ1-1; clone_size: many; cdr3_aa: CASSPSWSGGTEAFF; cdr3_nt: TGTGCCAGCAGCCCATCATGGTCTGGGGGTACTGAAGCTTTCTTT
v_call: TRBV2; d_call: .; j_call: TRBJ2-3; clone_size: many; cdr3_aa: CASSEALVTQYF; cdr3_nt: TGTGCCAGCAGTGAAGCACTGGTTACGCAGTATTTT
v_call: TRBV19; d_call: .; j_call: TRBJ1-5; clone_size: few; cdr3_aa: CASSFLHQPQHF; cdr3_nt: TGTGCCAGTAGTTTCCTTCATCAGCCCCAGCATTTT
v_call: TRBV30; d_call: .; j_call: TRBJ1-2; clone_size: few; cdr3_aa: CAWSVSGVNYGYTF; cdr3_nt: TGTGCCTGGAGTGTATCAGGGGTAAACTATGGCTACACCTTC
v_call: TRBV20-1; d_call: TRBD1; j_call: TRBJ2-7; clone_size: .; cdr3_aa: CSARDLGQGIYEQYF; cdr3_nt: TGCAGTGCTAGAGATCTCGGACAGGGAATCTACGAGCAGTACTTC
v_call: TRBV10-3; d_call: .; j_call: TRBJ1-1; clone_size: many; cdr3_aa: CAISDMERGSEAFF; cdr3_nt: TGTGCCATCAGTGATATGGAGAGAGGATCTGAAGCTTTCTTT
v_call: TRBV5-1; d_call: .; j_call: TRBJ2-7; clone_size: many; cdr3_aa: CASSLTASYEQYF; cdr3_nt: TGCGCCAGCAGCTTGACTGCTTCCTACGAGCAGTACTTC
v_call: TRBV2; d_call: TRBD2; j_call: TRBJ2-5; clone_size: many; cdr3_aa: CASSEEASGWGETQYF; cdr3_nt: TGTGCCAGCAGTGAAGAAGCTAGCGGTTGGGGTGAGACCCAGTACTTC
v_call: TRBV10-3; d_call: .; j_call: TRBJ2-7; clone_size: many; cdr3_aa: CAIRGVHEQYF; cdr3_nt: TGTGCCATCAGAGGGGTCCACGAGCAGTACTTC
v_call: TRBV12-5; d_call: .; j_call: TRBJ1-6; clone_size: many; cdr3_aa: CASGPNGQFGSPLHF; cdr3_nt: TGTGCTAGTGGGCCGAATGGACAATTTGGTTCACCCCTCCACTTT
v_call: TRBV5-1; d_call: .; j_call: TRBJ2-5; clone_size: .; cdr3_aa: CASSLELWGQETQYF; cdr3_nt: TGCGCCAGCAGCTTGGAATTGTGGGGGCAAGAGACCCAGTACTTC
v_call: TRBV30; d_call: TRBD2; j_call: TRBJ2-3; clone_size: .; cdr3_aa: CAWEAGGRDTQYF; cdr3_nt: TGTGCCTGGGAAGCGGGAGGGCGAGATACGCAGTATTTT
v_call: TRBV28; d_call: .; j_call: TRBJ2-7; clone_size: .; cdr3_aa: CASTKTVGYEQYF; cdr3_nt: TGTGCCAGCACCAAGACAGTTGGGTACGAGCAGTACTTC
v_call: TRBV9; d_call: .; j_call: TRBJ2-1; clone_size: .; cdr3_aa: CASSVDYGLTYNEQFF; cdr3_nt: TGTGCCAGCAGCGTAGATTACGGGCTTACCTACAATGAGCAGTTCTTC
v_call: TRBV7-9; d_call: .; j_call: TRBJ1-2; clone_size: many; cdr3_aa: CASSPGGVYGYTF; cdr3_nt: TGTGCCAGCAGCCCTGGGGGGGTCTATGGCTACACCTTC
v_call: TRBV24-1; d_call: .; j_call: TRBJ1-1; clone_size: .; cdr3_aa: CATSDFYTEAFF; cdr3_nt: TGTGCCACCAGTGATTTTTACACTGAAGCTTTCTTT
v_call: TRBV5-1; d_call: .; j_call: TRBJ2-1; clone_size: .; cdr3_aa: CASSYSLAGPYNEQFF; cdr3_nt: TGCGCCAGCAGCTATTCATTGGCGGGGCCCTACAATGAGCAGTTCTTC
v_call: TRBV10-3; d_call: TRBD1; j_call: TRBJ1-5; clone_size: few; cdr3_aa: CAISDGTGDSQPQHF; cdr3_nt: TGTGCCATCAGTGATGGGACAGGGGACAGTCAGCCCCAGCATTTT
v_call: TRBV7-8; d_call: .; j_call: TRBJ1-2; clone_size: .; cdr3_aa: CASSLYRDINYGYTF; cdr3_nt: TGTGCCAGCAGCTTATACAGAGACATTAACTATGGCTACACCTTC
v_call: TRBV19; d_call: TRBD1; j_call: TRBJ1-5; clone_size: .; cdr3_aa: CASSNRGDQPQHF; cdr3_nt: TGTGCCAGTAGTAACAGGGGGGATCAGCCCCAGCATTTT
v_call: TRBV29-1; d_call: .; j_call: TRBJ2-7; clone_size: many; cdr3_aa: CSVSQGYEQYF; cdr3_nt: TGCAGCGTTAGTCAGGGGTACGAGCAGTACTTC
v_call: TRBV12-3/TRBV12-4; d_call: TRBD2; j_call: TRBJ2-7; clone_size: few; cdr3_aa: CASTPGLAVSYEQYF; cdr3_nt: TGTGCCAGCACCCCGGGACTAGCGGTCTCCTACGAGCAGTACTTC